This T cell receptor (beta chain) was identified in a study of post-analysis software for immune sequencing data (dated by TCRdb to between 2015 and 2016). Regarding the research as a whole: The recorded disease courses included relapsing-remitting, secondary progressive and progressive-relapsing multiple sclerosis, and some patients had no subtype annotation. A subset of samples was prepared in parallel using single-end sample barcoding, then pooled and co-amplified after Illumina adapter ligation. The patient repertoires were set against about 12 previously published healthy control repertoires from donors whose ages ranged from roughly 6 to 25 years.

Library preparation used PCR. Sequencing was carried out with an Illumina HiSeq 2500. To reduce PCR and sequencing biases, unique molecular identifiers were incorporated into the TCR beta cDNA libraries. Every 1 to 10 million input T cells yielded roughly 500,000 cDNA molecules, meaning each molecule approximated one T cell. The same protocol used for the earlier healthy control dataset was applied to prepare and sequence the patient libraries. Within a given batch, samples were prepared together, multiplexed and sequenced on the same HiSeq lane. On the authors' methods: MIGEC handled the raw barcoded reads, throwing out single-read molecular identifier groups before consensus assembly and CDR3 extraction. Clonotype tables were post-analysed with VDJtools, and diversity was normalized by down-sampling all datasets to the smallest sample size. Repertoire overlap clustering matched CDR3 amino acid but not nucleotide sequences to correct batch-related cross-sample contamination. TCRdb itself trimmed the public reads at Q25 with fastp, ran MiXCR and retained productive beta chains. Rows matching on CDR3 protein sequence are summarized as one entry with the most common DNA and genes. These V and J calls rely on TCRdb rather than the paper's analysis. The sample contains almost 700,000 distinct CDR3 sequences, over 45% of them found a single time. The ten largest clones capture about 11% of the sample.

This clonotype has more than one count but fewer than ten. Its antigen is currently not known. The junction departs from germline at one end; a sequencing error may be responsible. The study at large found these results: Compared with controls, multiple sclerosis patients had significantly lower normalized Chao1 diversity, a finding suggesting substantial peripheral T-cell clonal expansion. Significantly higher frequencies in patients than in controls were found for a handful of TRBV segments, including TRBV5-6, TRBV5-1 and TRBV20-1. The control group was slightly older than the multiple sclerosis patient group. Strong co-clustering of samples prepared in the same batch was shown by direct clustering with F measure, prompting a batch-effect correction.

TCR beta repertoires were profiled from peripheral blood of over 10 young patients with multiple sclerosis to demonstrate the VDJtools post-analysis software. Multiple sclerosis patients were children and adolescents aged roughly 6 to 17 years. CDR1 and CDR2 are read off the germline V gene as SGHRS and YFSETQ. The CDR3 spans 15 residues, from the cysteine through the phenylalanine. Kept here is only the CDR3 DNA, which spans 45 bases and is read in frame from base 1. Specimen: blood. The sequence derives from a girl aged 2 to 9 with multiple sclerosis. The rearrangement joined TRBV5-1 to TRBJ2-3, with 9 bases aligning to TRBD1. The nucleotide sequence reads as follows: TGTGCCAGCAGCTTAGGACAGGGGAGGACAGATACGCAGTATTTT. Translated, this is CASSLGQGRTDTQYF. The entire variable domain, with the stretches around the CDR3 drawn from the reference TRBV5-1 and TRBJ2-3 proteins, is KAGVTQTPRYLIKTRGQQVTLSCSPISGHRSVSWYQQTPGQGLQFLFEYFSETQRNKGNFPGRFSGRQFSNSRSEMNVSTLELGDSALYLCASSLGQGRTDTQYFGPGTRLTVL.